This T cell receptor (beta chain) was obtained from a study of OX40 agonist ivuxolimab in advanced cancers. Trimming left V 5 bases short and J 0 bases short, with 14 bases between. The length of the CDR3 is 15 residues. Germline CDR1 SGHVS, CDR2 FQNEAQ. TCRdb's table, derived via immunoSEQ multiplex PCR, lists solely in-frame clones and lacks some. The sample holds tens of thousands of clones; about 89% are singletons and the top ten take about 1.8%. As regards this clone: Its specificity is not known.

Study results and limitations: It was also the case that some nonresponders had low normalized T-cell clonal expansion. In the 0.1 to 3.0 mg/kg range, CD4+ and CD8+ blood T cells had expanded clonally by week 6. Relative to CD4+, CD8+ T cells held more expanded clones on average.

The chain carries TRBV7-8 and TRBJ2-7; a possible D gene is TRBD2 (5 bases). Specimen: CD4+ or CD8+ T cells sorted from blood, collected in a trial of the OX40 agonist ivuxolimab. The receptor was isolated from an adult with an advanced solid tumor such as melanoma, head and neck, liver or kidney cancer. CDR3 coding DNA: TGTGCCAGCAGCCACGGAGGTGCCCTCTCCTACGAGCAGTACTTC. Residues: CASSHGGALSYEQYF.